This paragraph covers one T cell receptor (beta chain) sequence. Trimming removed 2 bases from V and 6 bases from J; junction bases left unmatched: 6. Germline lookup yields CDR1 LGHDT and CDR2 YNNKEL (reference sequence). This CDR3 has 16 amino acids. Seattle's enrolled individuals joined amid active infection and were then monitored longitudinally. The data belong to a study of blood T cell repertoires in COVID-19. As for the study in general: Specimens from acute and convalescent COVID-19 originated in the United States, Italy and Spain. PBMCs, B-cell-depleted T cells, or T cells provided the cDNA or gDNA that made up the material.

How the authors handled the data: Reference gene primer amplification gave nucleated cell count estimates. Only in-frame clones appear in the TCRdb table, and some are missing; sequencing was by immunoSEQ multiplex PCR. The V and J calls and the clone size are those of that table, but D and trimming were determined from the DNA. The table has 200,000 to 250,000 clones, 83% seen once; the top ten hold over 0.95%. The receptor was isolated from a woman in her twenties or thirties with COVID-19, enrolled during active disease. The gene calls are TRBV3-1 (or the pseudogene TRBV3-2) and TRBJ2-1; 11 nucleotides agree with TRBD2. The sequencing sample was made of peripheral blood. CDR3 coding DNA: TGTGCCAGCAGCCAAACTAGCGGGAGAGGTTTCAATGAGCAGTTCTTC. Translation gives CASSQTSGRGFNEQFF.